This T cell receptor beta chain derives from a study of blood T cell repertoires in COVID-19 (dated by TCRdb to 2020 to 2021). At the level of the whole study: Samples from collaborators originated in the United States, Italy and Spain and spanned both the acute and convalescent phases of COVID-19. The prospective study material was composed of cDNA or gDNA derived from T cells, B-cell-depleted T cells, or PBMCs. Subjects who had been exposed to COVID-19, were actively infected with it, or had recovered from it provided the deeply sampled blood TCRbeta repertoires that made up the dataset. The repertoires were made available in a free public database intended to serve as a resource for research on the immune response to SARS-CoV-2. The samples were drawn from the first 160 participants of the ongoing ImmuneRACE study and from roughly 1,300 subjects provided by 6 global collaborators. Nearly every sample came with metadata listing a de-identified subject ID, COVID-19 status, age in years and sex. Where HLA class I and class II types were available, the types were taken from metadata supplied by the sample provider, not from assay-based typing.

There are 17 amino acids in the CDR3, from cysteine to phenylalanine inclusive. The DNA shown is the 51-base CDR3, in frame from base 1. Trimming costs V 3 bases and J 5 bases, and their ends lie 22 bases apart. CDR1 MDHEN and CDR2 SYDVKM were looked up in the germline V gene. Each collaborating institution followed its own protocols to collect whole blood in K2EDTA tubes. Collaborator samples were shipped for TCRbeta analysis as frozen whole blood, isolated PBMCs, or DNA extracted from either sample type. What the research found in general, with its limitations: Clinical and demographic metadata were provided uncurated, with the amount varying by source and participant.

TCRbeta CDR3 regions were amplified from genomic DNA using the immunoSEQ Assay, a bias-controlled multiplex PCR. The authors processed their data as follows. Nucleated cell counts per sample were estimated from amplification of reference gene primers within the assay. To quantify the absolute abundance of each unique TCRbeta CDR3 rearrangement, sequence reads were collapsed and filtered. For each sample, productive Simpson clonality was calculated by taking the square root of Simpson's diversity index across productive rearrangements. The table comes from immuneACCESS by way of TCRdb, which keeps in-frame sequences with V and J called. Part of the clones is missing from these tables; in studies checked, under half for an unresolved V gene and the rest for unknown reasons. That table furnishes V, J and clone size, whereas the DNA furnished D and trimming. Across this sample there are about 140,000 clones, with about 70% seen only once. The top ten clonotypes cover approximately 14% of the sample.

In regard to this clone: There is no known antigen for this receptor. The record has no base qualities; no much larger clone is one base away.

The receptor chain draws on TRBV28 and TRBJ2-5; TRBD2 could be the D gene, as 6 bases match. Sequenced material: peripheral blood. This receptor was obtained from a man older than 75 with acute or convalescent COVID-19. The DNA sequence is as follows: TGTGCCAGCAGTTTCTTTTCTTCGGTACGGAGGGCGGAGACCCAGTACTTC. This sequence encodes CASSFFSSVRRAETQYF.